Below, 18 T cell receptor beta chains from the same sample are listed, as sequenced in a study of blood T cell repertoires in COVID-19. Profiled with immunoSEQ multiplex PCR; TCRdb holds only in-frame clones, not every one. Of roughly 250,000 clones in the sample, roughly 90% were seen once. Sequencing was done on a sample of PBMCs or T cells enriched from blood (not recorded which). These receptors all stem from a young woman with acute COVID-19.

This chain uses TRBV5-1 with TRBJ2-7, with TRBD2 matching over 14 bases. Trimming at V came to 3 bases and at J to 5 bases, leaving 1 base not matched to a gene. CDR1 SGHRS and CDR2 YFSETQ come from the germline V gene. The CDR3 has 14 residues. In nucleotides, the CDR3 is TGCGCCAGCAGCTCGGGACTAGCGGGGGACGAGCAGTACTTC. Translation gives CASSSGLAGDEQYF.

This rearrangement joins TRBV6-2 or TRBV6-3 to TRBJ2-1; no definite D call. This CDR3 is 13 amino acids long. Trimming took 6 bases from V and 4 from J, leaving 10 bases between them. The V gene's germline CDR1 is MNHEY and CDR2 SVGEGT. CDR3 DNA sequence: TGTGCCAGCAGCCCCCTGGAGTACAATGAGCAGTTCTTC. Protein sequence: CASSPLEYNEQFF.

The chain uses TRBV9 and TRBJ2-7, with D hard to call. Germline-derived CDR1 and CDR2 are SGDLS and YYNGEE. The CDR3 is 15 residues long. Between the trimmed V and J ends, which lost 0 bases and 0 bases, there was a span of 10 bases. This CDR3 reads CASSVGQPSSYEQYF. In DNA, the CDR3 is TGTGCCAGCAGCGTAGGCCAACCCAGCTCCTACGAGCAGTACTTC.

The chain carries TRBV4-1 and TRBJ1-1; D perhaps matches TRBD1 (5 bases). Trimming pared 4 bases from V and 0 bases from J, leaving 12 bases between. The germline V gene has CDR1 MGHRA and CDR2 YSYEKL. The length of the CDR3 is 15 residues. The CDR3 protein is CASSLTPRVNTEAFF. CDR3 in DNA: TGCGCCAGCAGCCTCACGCCCAGGGTGAACACTGAAGCTTTCTTT.

The genes are TRBV13 and TRBJ2-5; 7 bases map to TRBD2. Unmatched junction bases numbered 8, after V lost 6 bases and J lost 4 bases. Germline CDR1 PRHDT, CDR2 FYEKMQ (reference sequence). This CDR3 contains 14 residues. The chain's CDR3 is CASRVSSGGETQYF. CDR3 sequence (DNA): TGTGCCAGCAGGGTATCTAGCGGAGGAGAGACCCAGTACTTC. Complete variable domain (other parts from reference TRBV13 and TRBJ2-5): AAGVIQSPRHLIKEKRETATLKCYPIPRHDTVYWYQQGPGQDPQFLISFYEKMQSDKGSIPDRFSAQQFSDYHSELNMSSLELGDSALYFCASRVSSGGETQYFGPGTRLLVL.

This clone was detected only once. The chain carries TRBV13 and TRBJ1-1, with a possible D match to TRBD1 (5 bases). The germline gives CDR1 PRHDT, CDR2 FYEKMQ (reference sequence). The length of the CDR3 is 14 residues. The germline V and J ends were trimmed by 5 bases and 0 bases, with 10 bases remaining between them. CDR3 loop: CASSARQMNTEAFF. For the CDR3, the DNA is TGTGCCAGCAGCGCCCGACAGATGAACACTGAAGCTTTCTTT.

The chain is built from TRBV27 and TRBJ2-3; TRBD1 agrees at 7 bases. CDR3 length: 14 residues. Germline trimming cut 7 bases from V and 1 base from J; bases unmatched to any gene: 5. Germline-derived CDR1 and CDR2 are MNHEY and SMNVEV (reference sequence). The CDR3 DNA follows: TGTGCCAGCACTACGAGGGGGCGCACAGATACGCAGTATTTT. It yields the protein CASTTRGRTDTQYF.

The gene calls are TRBV7-6 and TRBJ2-2; TRBD1 aligns across 7 bases. The CDR3 is 16 amino acids. The germline gives CDR1 SGHVS, CDR2 FNYEAQ. Unmatched junction bases numbered 3, after V lost 1 base and J lost 1 base. The DNA for the CDR3 is TGTGCCAGCAGCTTAGGATGGACAGGGAACACCGGGGAGCTGTTTTTT. Residues: CASSLGWTGNTGELFF.

The V call is TRBV28, the J call TRBJ1-2; TRBD1 matches 7 bases. Germline assignment: CDR1 MDHEN and CDR2 SYDVKM. The CDR3 spans 14 residues. The trim removed 5 bases at V and 7 bases at J, leaving 10 bases unmatched. The CDR3 is CASSPPGGGSGYTF. CDR3 nucleotides: TGTGCCAGCAGTCCTCCGGGAGGGGGCTCTGGCTACACCTTC.

The V gene is TRBV20-1, the J gene TRBJ2-1; D remains ambiguous. The CDR3 is 11 amino acids. From germline, CDR1 is DFQATT and CDR2 SNEGSKA (reference sequence). V lost 6 bases and J lost 9, with 12 bases in between. The CDR3 region is CSAPSRGEQFF. Written as DNA, the CDR3 is TGCAGTGCCCCTAGTCGAGGTGAGCAGTTCTTC.

The rearrangement links TRBV10-3 to TRBJ2-2, with D possibly TRBD2 on 5 matching bases. Germline assignment: CDR1 ENHRY and CDR2 SYGVKD. CDR3 length: 17 residues. V was pared by 0 bases and J by 0 bases, with 11 bases between. The CDR3 spells CAISESRGLTNTGELFF. The CDR3 DNA reads TGTGCCATCAGTGAGTCACGAGGGCTAACGAACACCGGGGAGCTGTTTTTT.

CDR3 sequence: CASSKGAVGDTQYF. CDR3 sequence (DNA): TGTGCCAGCAGCAAAGGGGCAGTAGGAGATACGCAGTATTTT. The chain links TRBV21-1 to TRBJ2-3; the table assigns TRBD1, which was not confirmed against the DNA. TRBV21-1 is noted as a pseudogene. The CDR3 contains 14 residues.

V usage is TRBV9 and J usage is TRBJ1-3; 8 bases map to TRBD1. The CDR3 is 16 amino acids. The V gene's germline CDR1 is SGDLS and CDR2 YYNGEE. The junction had 6 bases not matched to a gene; V was cut back by 0 bases and J by 4 bases. The CDR3 protein is CASSVERTGLGNTIYF. The DNA of the CDR3 is TGTGCCAGCAGCGTAGAACGGACAGGGTTGGGAAACACCATATATTTT.

A single count supports this clone. The chain links TRBV9 to TRBJ1-6, with TRBD1 matching over 11 bases. The CDR3 consists of 15 residues. Trimming at V came to 3 bases and at J to 10 bases, leaving 6 bases not matched to a gene. Germline V lookup: CDR1 SGDLS, CDR2 YYNGEE. CDR3 amino acids: CASSDWGQGDSPLHF. The DNA for the CDR3 is TGTGCCAGCAGCGATTGGGGACAGGGGGACTCACCCCTCCACTTT.

The rearrangement uses TRBV30 and TRBJ1-2; tentatively, D is TRBD1 (5 bases). The CDR3 sequence is 18 residues long. Germline V gene sequence: CDR1 GTSNPN, CDR2 SVGIG (reference sequence). Trimming cost V 1 base and J 6 bases, with 27 bases left between them. The CDR3 nucleotides are TGTGCCTGGAGTGGATCTCCGCGACAGCTAATTTTCAGCCATGGCTACACCTTC. It translates to CAWSGSPRQLIFSHGYTF.

The chain is built from TRBV5-1 and TRBJ1-2; tentative D call: TRBD1 (5 bases). Germline V gives CDR1 SGHRS, CDR2 YFSETQ. Between the trimmed V and J ends, which lost 0 bases and 6 bases, there was a span of 9 bases. This CDR3 spans 13 amino acids. In DNA, the CDR3 is TGCGCCAGCAGCTTGGCCGGGGGGGATGGCTACACCTTC. Translating gives CASSLAGGDGYTF.

The sample holds one count of this clone. The gene calls are TRBV27 and TRBJ2-5, with 7 bases that match TRBD1. The CDR3 has 14 amino acids. J lost 3 bases, V lost 7 bases, and 8 bases had no gene match. The germline V gene encodes CDR1 MNHEY and CDR2 SMNVEV (reference sequence). The CDR3 sequence: CASTKGATEETQYF. As DNA, the CDR3 is TGTGCCAGCACCAAGGGGGCGACAGAAGAGACCCAGTACTTC.

The rearrangement links TRBV3-1 (or the pseudogene TRBV3-2) to TRBJ2-7; 14 bases fit TRBD2. Germline V CDR1 and CDR2: LGHDT, YNNKEL (reference sequence). Unmatched junction bases numbered 15, after V lost 4 bases and J lost 7 bases. CDR3 size: 18 residues. CDR3 protein: CASSPEGLAGAQAREQYF. CDR3 in DNA: TGTGCCAGCAGCCCCGAGGGACTAGCGGGGGCCCAGGCGCGGGAGCAGTACTTC.